Listed below are T cell receptor beta chains from one sample, sequenced in a study of tumor and adjacent non-tumor tissue in lung cancer. MiXCR was run by TCRdb on the multiplex PCR reads, yielding one entry per CDR3 protein. The table has 60,000 to 90,000 distinct CDR3 sequences, around 65% seen once. Sequenced sample: distant non-tumor lung tissue. Receptors originate from a woman between 50 and 59 years old with non-small cell lung cancer. CDR3s include the opening cysteine and the closing phenylalanine or tryptophan. The order of the fields is J gene, clone size, D gene, V gene, CDR3 protein, CDR3 DNA. The D gene is left open where the match is weak. Expanded clones are given a class, and other clones once, few, many or no size at all.

j_call: TRBJ1-2
clone_size: -
d_call: -
v_call: TRBV20-1
cdr3_aa: CSAKLCGYTF
cdr3_nt: TGCAGTGCTAAGTTGTGTGGCTACACCTTC

j_call: TRBJ2-7
clone_size: -
d_call: -
v_call: TRBV28
cdr3_aa: CTSSSGYGGLHYEQYF
cdr3_nt: TGTACCAGTAGTTCCGGGTACGGGGGACTCCACTACGAGCAGTACTTC

j_call: TRBJ2-7
clone_size: -
d_call: TRBD1
v_call: TRBV4-1
cdr3_aa: CANSQDLYRGLSEQYF
cdr3_nt: TGCGCCAACAGCCAAGATTTGTACAGGGGGCTTTCCGAACAGTACTTC

j_call: TRBJ2-2
clone_size: few
d_call: TRBD2
v_call: TRBV4-2
cdr3_aa: CASSQESGGGRAYTGYLFF
cdr3_nt: TGTGCCAGCAGCCAAGAAAGTGGCGGCGGGAGGGCGTACACCGGGTATCTGTTTTTT

j_call: TRBJ1-2
clone_size: -
d_call: -
v_call: TRBV29-1
cdr3_aa: CSVVLGHDYTF
cdr3_nt: TGCAGTGTTGTTCTGGGCCATGACTACACCTTC

j_call: TRBJ1-4
clone_size: few
d_call: -
v_call: TRBV28
cdr3_aa: CASMGPPGNEKLFF
cdr3_nt: TGTGCCAGCATGGGACCGCCTGGAAACGAAAAACTGTTTTTT

j_call: TRBJ2-7
clone_size: -
d_call: TRBD2
v_call: TRBV11-2
cdr3_aa: CASRDQREDSYEQCF
cdr3_nt: TGCGCCAGCAGGGACCAGCGGGAGGACTCCTACGAGCAGTGCTTC

j_call: TRBJ2-7
clone_size: -
d_call: -
v_call: TRBV6-1
cdr3_aa: CVSGEYEQYF
cdr3_nt: TGTGTTAGCGGAGAGTACGAACAGTACTTC

j_call: TRBJ1-1
clone_size: -
d_call: TRBD1
v_call: TRBV6-2/TRBV6-3
cdr3_aa: CASSYWRGPEAFF
cdr3_nt: TGTGCCAGCAGTTACTGGAGGGGGCCTGAAGCTTTCTTT

j_call: TRBJ2-3
clone_size: -
d_call: TRBD1
v_call: TRBV11-1
cdr3_aa: CASRGTGMVTQYF
cdr3_nt: TGTGCTAGCAGAGGGACAGGGATGGTTACGCAGTATTTC

j_call: TRBJ2-5
clone_size: -
d_call: -
v_call: TRBV12-3/TRBV12-4
cdr3_aa: CASIGDTNQEIQCF
cdr3_nt: TGTGCCAGCATTGGGGATACCAACCAAGAGATCCAGTGCTTC

j_call: TRBJ1-2
clone_size: -
d_call: TRBD1
v_call: TRBV12-3/TRBV12-4
cdr3_aa: CTSSPDRGLYGYTF
cdr3_nt: TGTACCAGCAGTCCTGACAGGGGGCTCTATGGCTATACCTTC

j_call: TRBJ1-1
clone_size: -
d_call: -
v_call: TRBV6-1
cdr3_aa: CVSSDTWTEAFF
cdr3_nt: TGTGTCAGCAGTGACACCTGGACTGAAGCTTTCTTT

j_call: TRBJ2-1
clone_size: -
d_call: -
v_call: TRBV20-1
cdr3_aa: CSARNRVGGLNEQFF
cdr3_nt: TGCAGTGCTAGAAATCGGGTTGGAGGGCTTAATGAGCAGTTCTTC

j_call: TRBJ2-7
clone_size: -
d_call: -
v_call: TRBV20-1
cdr3_aa: CSVSREGTDCEQYF
cdr3_nt: TGCAGTGTTAGCCGAGAAGGCACGGACTGCGAGCAGTACTTC

j_call: TRBJ2-3
clone_size: -
d_call: TRBD1
v_call: TRBV11-1
cdr3_aa: CVNSLATGTDTQNF
cdr3_nt: TGCGTCAACAGCTTAGCGACCGGGACAGATACGCAGAATTTT

j_call: TRBJ1-2
clone_size: -
d_call: TRBD1
v_call: TRBV10-3
cdr3_aa: CAIRGTGGGGYAF
cdr3_nt: TGTGCCATCAGAGGGACAGGGGGCGGCGGCTACGCCTTC

j_call: TRBJ1-2
clone_size: -
d_call: TRBD1
v_call: TRBV5-8
cdr3_aa: CASSLEYRGTTYGYTF
cdr3_nt: TGTGCCAGCAGCCTAGAATACAGGGGGACAACCTATGGCTACACCTTT

j_call: TRBJ2-5
clone_size: once
d_call: -
v_call: TRBV6-1
cdr3_aa: CGSSRRSGSGETQYF
cdr3_nt: TGCGGCAGCAGCCGGCGGTCAGGGTCTGGGGAGACCCAGTACTTC

j_call: TRBJ2-7
clone_size: -
d_call: -
v_call: TRBV14
cdr3_aa: CVSSQDHRTENVYEQYF
cdr3_nt: TGTGTCAGCAGCCAAGATCACAGGACCGAAAATGTTTACGAGCAGTATTTC

j_call: TRBJ2-1
clone_size: -
d_call: TRBD2
v_call: TRBV6-5
cdr3_aa: CASSPEGGLAGNKQFF
cdr3_nt: TGTGCCAGCAGTCCCGAGGGGGGACTAGCAGGCAATAAGCAATTCTTC

j_call: TRBJ2-7
clone_size: few
d_call: TRBD1
v_call: TRBV6-5
cdr3_aa: CANTAPSTGQGYEQYF
cdr3_nt: TGTGCCAACACCGCACCATCCACGGGACAGGGCTACGAGCAGTACTTC

j_call: TRBJ1-1
clone_size: -
d_call: -
v_call: TRBV14
cdr3_aa: CASSHVGTMNTEAFF
cdr3_nt: TGTGCCAGCAGCCATGTCGGGACCATGAACACTGAAGCTTTCTTT

j_call: TRBJ2-4
clone_size: -
d_call: -
v_call: TRBV20-1
cdr3_aa: CSARSRQRANIQYF
cdr3_nt: TGCAGTGCTCGATCCAGACAGAGAGCAAACATTCAGTACTTC

j_call: TRBJ2-5
clone_size: -
d_call: TRBD1
v_call: TRBV4-2
cdr3_aa: CASSQELQGAPCQETQHF
cdr3_nt: TGTGCCAGCAGCCAAGAGCTACAGGGGGCGCCATGTCAAGAGACCCAGCACTTC

j_call: TRBJ2-7
clone_size: -
d_call: -
v_call: TRBV5-4
cdr3_aa: CASSADGGSYEHYF
cdr3_nt: TGTGCCAGCAGTGCAGACGGGGGCTCCTACGAGCACTACTTC

j_call: TRBJ2-5
clone_size: -
d_call: TRBD2
v_call: TRBV6-5
cdr3_aa: CASSYSGLRGETQYF
cdr3_nt: TGTGCCAGCAGTTACTCGGGACTAAGGGGAGAGACCCAGTACTTC

j_call: TRBJ2-7
clone_size: -
d_call: TRBD2
v_call: TRBV20-1
cdr3_aa: CSAQGLAGTSSFEEYF
cdr3_nt: TGCAGTGCTCAGGGGCTAGCGGGAACTAGCTCCTTCGAGGAGTACTTC

j_call: TRBJ2-3
clone_size: few
d_call: -
v_call: TRBV10-3
cdr3_aa: CAISGPLTDTQYF
cdr3_nt: TGTGCCATCAGTGGCCCCCTCACAGATACGCAGTATTTT

j_call: TRBJ2-7
clone_size: -
d_call: -
v_call: TRBV6-1
cdr3_aa: CANSWLASNYEQYF
cdr3_nt: TGTGCCAACAGTTGGCTAGCGAGCAACTACGAGCAGTACTTC

j_call: TRBJ2-1
clone_size: -
d_call: -
v_call: TRBV11-2
cdr3_aa: CASSLTLLAEGQFF
cdr3_nt: TGTGCCAGCAGCTTAACACTCCTGGCGGAAGGGCAGTTCTTC

j_call: TRBJ2-7
clone_size: -
d_call: -
v_call: TRBV29-1
cdr3_aa: CSVVGQSSYEQYF
cdr3_nt: TGCAGCGTTGTCGGTCAGAGCTCCTACGAGCAGTATTTC

j_call: TRBJ1-1
clone_size: -
d_call: -
v_call: TRBV6-2/TRBV6-3
cdr3_aa: CASSYSIGRDTEAFF
cdr3_nt: TGTGCTAGCAGTTACTCAATCGGACGAGACACTGAAGCTTTCTTT

j_call: TRBJ2-1
clone_size: -
d_call: -
v_call: TRBV11-3
cdr3_aa: CASRLDSRIGGNEQFF
cdr3_nt: TGTGCCAGCAGGTTAGACAGCCGGATAGGCGGCAATGAGCAGTTCTTC

j_call: TRBJ2-3
clone_size: few
d_call: -
v_call: TRBV12-3/TRBV12-4
cdr3_aa: CANSPYRGQSTDTQYF
cdr3_nt: TGTGCCAACAGCCCGTACCGGGGCCAAAGCACAGATACGCAGTATTTT

j_call: TRBJ1-5
clone_size: -
d_call: TRBD1
v_call: TRBV12-3/TRBV12-4
cdr3_aa: CVSNGQGGNQPQHF
cdr3_nt: TGTGTCAGCAATGGACAGGGGGGCAATCAGCCCCAGCATTTT